A single TCR beta chain is shown here with its context. Its binding antigen is unknown. Within one base of it there is no much larger clone, and no base qualities were kept. At the DNA level, this CDR3 is encoded by other sequences in the same sample as well. The donors were healthy, HIV-negative adults who had no recently reported acute infections or vaccinations. Only Caucasian adults living in Nashville, Tennessee, USA were represented among the donors. CD4+ T cells were enriched by magnetic negative selection; naive cells were then positively selected on CD45RA, and the negative fraction formed the memory subset. Blood was obtained by leukapheresis, after which PBMCs were separated by Ficoll-Histopaque density gradient centrifugation and cryopreserved in liquid nitrogen vapor phase. Analytical flow cytometry was used to check the purity and quantity of each magnetically sorted T cell population. Genomic DNA was isolated from every sorted fraction and measured by UV absorbance on a Nanodrop 2000c.

Cut back by 1 base and 0 bases, the V and J ends lie 9 bases apart. Counted from cysteine to phenylalanine, this CDR3 has 15 amino acids. The sequence is cut down to CDR3 DNA, 45 bases in frame from base 1. As encoded in the germline V gene (reference sequence), CDR1 is SEHNR while CDR2 is FQNEAQ. Using the deep immunoSEQ assay, multiplex PCR amplified TCR CDR3 regions from genomic DNA. Extracted genomic DNA from each cell subset was spread evenly across all wells of several immunoSEQ 96-well plates, with each plate serving as a replicate. Each replicate PCR for sorted subsets received roughly 0.2 ug genomic DNA, equal to about 30,000 T cell genomes. Purified libraries were quantified with a Qubit 3.0 fluorometer, sized on a Bioanalyzer 2100, and re-quantified with the KAPA Library Quantification kit. Each immunoSEQ 96-well plate was sequenced on its own single-read 150-cycle Illumina NextSeq 550 flow cell. The authors processed their data as follows. Because the immunoSEQ output held only junctional sequences and lacked quality scores, the filtering could not match the filtering applied to full-length reads. To assign V/J genes and CDR3, sequences were annotated using PyIR, a Python wrapper for IgBLAST v1.9, with IMGT germline references. Reads were filtered out if the reads had weak V/J assignments (E-value above 1e-6), no CDR3, stop codons, out-of-frame junctions, or ambiguous translated residues. V3J clonotypes were defined as sequences sharing an identical inferred V gene, J gene, and CDR3 amino acid sequence. Percentage overlap between repertoires was calculated by dividing the number of shared unique clonotypes by the size of the smaller repertoire. Richness of each repertoire was evaluated using RTK rarefaction, the Chao1 estimator, and Recon v2.1 estimates of unobserved clonotypes. For all TCRbeta clonotypes obtained by the gDNA method from several donors, generation probabilities were computed with OLGA. TCRdb took this table from immuneACCESS and kept in-frame rearrangements with V and J called. Such tables lack part of the clones; where checked against another copy, unresolved V genes explain under half of the gap, and the rest is unexplained. V, J and clone size are those of that table, while D and trimming were read from the DNA. In this sample the table shows hundreds of thousands of clones, 73% of which occur a single time. About 1.8% of the sample is taken by the ten largest.

The data belong to a study of shared clonotypes between healthy human individuals (dated by TCRdb to 2019 to 2021). Regarding the study in general: The cohort included a few men and two women between 18 and 49 years of age. For each donor, CD4 naive and CD4 memory were each run on three plates, CD8 naive on two plates, and CD8 memory on one plate. Between about 0.85 and 9.5 billion PBMCs per donor were obtained by leukapheresis. Libraries were prepared and TCR repertoires were sequenced by different laboratories using diverse techniques, in order to increase sequencing depth and limit assay-specific biases. The study deeply sequenced blood TCR repertoires of about 5 healthy adults to estimate repertoire size and the extent of clonotype sharing between individuals.

The research as a whole found: Pairwise subsampling indicated that sequencing depth was expected to affect the degree of clonotype sharing among donors. The small number of donors limited the genetic and exposure-history diversity represented. Even with the large sequencing depth, rarefaction of the sorted-subset datasets indicated that sequencing was incomplete. Compared with non-shared clonotypes, the clonotypes found in all four sorted-subset donors had higher generation probabilities. Larger estimated clonotype richness was generally found for naive subsets than for memory subsets. Only blood was sampled, and tissue TCR repertoires likely differ from those in blood. About 4.5% of naive CD4, 3.5% of naive CD8, approximately 2.2% of memory CD4, and around 0.42% of memory CD8 clonotypes were shared across several donors.

The chain was built from TRBV7-9 and TRBJ1-1, and TRBD1 may be the D gene, going by 5 matching bases. This TCR derives from a woman aged 25 to 39 in good health. The sample consisted of memory CD4+ T cells sorted from blood. This specimen's cell subset or site label, interpreted: CD45RA-negative fraction. The CDR3 protein sequence reads: CASSLDAGLNTEAFF. The nucleotide sequence is TGTGCCAGCAGCTTAGATGCAGGGCTGAACACTGAAGCTTTCTTT. Here the CDR3 is joined to the reference TRBV7-9 and TRBJ1-1 genes, and the full variable domain is: DTGVSQNPRHKITKRGQNVTFRCDPISEHNRLYWYRQTLGQGPEFLTYFQNEAQLEKSRLLSDRFSAERPKGSFSTLEIQRTEQGDSAMYLCASSLDAGLNTEAFFGQGTRLTVV.